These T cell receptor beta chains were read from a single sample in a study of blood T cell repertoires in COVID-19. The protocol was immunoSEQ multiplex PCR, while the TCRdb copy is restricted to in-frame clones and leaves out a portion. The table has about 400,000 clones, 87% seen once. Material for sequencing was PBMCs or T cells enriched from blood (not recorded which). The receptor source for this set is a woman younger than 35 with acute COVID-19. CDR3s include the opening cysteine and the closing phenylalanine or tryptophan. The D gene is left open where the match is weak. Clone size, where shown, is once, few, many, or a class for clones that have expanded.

cdr3_nt: TGTGCCAGCCGGCGGGGAAACGGATCACCCCTCCACTTT
cdr3_aa: CASRRGNGSPLHF
v_call: TRBV12-3/TRBV12-4
j_call: TRBJ1-6
clone_size: -
d_call: -

cdr3_nt: TGTGCCAGCAGCTTGGCCCTAGATACGCAGTATTTT
cdr3_aa: CASSLALDTQYF
v_call: TRBV5-6
j_call: TRBJ2-3
clone_size: many
d_call: -

cdr3_nt: TGTGCCAGCGGTTCCGGTATCTATGGCTACACCTTC
cdr3_aa: CASGSGIYGYTF
v_call: TRBV6-5
j_call: TRBJ1-2
clone_size: few
d_call: -

cdr3_nt: TGTGCCAGCAGCGCGGGACAGGGGGCGTATGGCTACACCTTC
cdr3_aa: CASSAGQGAYGYTF
v_call: TRBV9
j_call: TRBJ1-2
clone_size: once
d_call: TRBD1

cdr3_nt: TGTGCCAGTAGTTTCGGGGGGCGGAACTATGGCTACACCTTC
cdr3_aa: CASSFGGRNYGYTF
v_call: TRBV19
j_call: TRBJ1-2
clone_size: once
d_call: -

cdr3_nt: TGTGCCAGCAGTTTTCAGGGGGCAGATACGCAGTATTTT
cdr3_aa: CASSFQGADTQYF
v_call: TRBV27
j_call: TRBJ2-3
clone_size: -
d_call: TRBD1

cdr3_nt: TGTGCCAGCAGCGGACAGGGTAGAACAGATACGCAGTATTTT
cdr3_aa: CASSGQGRTDTQYF
v_call: TRBV7-3
j_call: TRBJ2-3
clone_size: -
d_call: TRBD1

cdr3_nt: TGTGCCAGCAGTGACCCGGGACAGGGCCTCTATAGCAATCAGCCCCAGCATTTT
cdr3_aa: CASSDPGQGLYSNQPQHF
v_call: TRBV6-1
j_call: TRBJ1-5
clone_size: once
d_call: TRBD1

cdr3_nt: TGTGCCAGCTCACCACTTAATGGAAACACCATATATTTT
cdr3_aa: CASSPLNGNTIYF
v_call: TRBV18
j_call: TRBJ1-3
clone_size: once
d_call: -

cdr3_nt: TGCGCCAGCAGCCAAGATCTTCGGGACACCGGGGAGCTGTTTTTT
cdr3_aa: CASSQDLRDTGELFF
v_call: TRBV4-3
j_call: TRBJ2-2
clone_size: -
d_call: -

cdr3_nt: TGTGCCAGCAGTTTTGGACAGGGGACCTTTGGTGAAAAACTGTTTTTT
cdr3_aa: CASSFGQGTFGEKLFF
v_call: TRBV6-5
j_call: TRBJ1-4
clone_size: -
d_call: TRBD1

cdr3_nt: TGCGCCAGCAGCCAATCGGACATAAGGAATCAGCCCCAGCATTTT
cdr3_aa: CASSQSDIRNQPQHF
v_call: TRBV4-3
j_call: TRBJ1-5
clone_size: -
d_call: -

cdr3_nt: TGTGCCAGCAGTGAAAGGCCGGGATTAAGACAAATCACAGATACGCAGTATTTT
cdr3_aa: CASSERPGLRQITDTQYF
v_call: TRBV2
j_call: TRBJ2-3
clone_size: -
d_call: -

cdr3_nt: TGTGCCAGCAGCGCCCCCCAGAGGGATGATGAGCAGTTCTTC
cdr3_aa: CASSAPQRDDEQFF
v_call: TRBV9
j_call: TRBJ2-1
clone_size: -
d_call: -

cdr3_nt: TGTGCCAGCAGTGACATACAGGGATCGCGCTACACCTTC
cdr3_aa: CASSDIQGSRYTF
v_call: TRBV6-6
j_call: TRBJ1-2
clone_size: -
d_call: -

cdr3_nt: TGTGCCAGCAGCTACTCCTCAACCGGGACAGGGATGTACGAGCAGTACTTC
cdr3_aa: CASSYSSTGTGMYEQYF
v_call: TRBV6-2/TRBV6-3
j_call: TRBJ2-7
clone_size: -
d_call: TRBD1

cdr3_nt: TGCGCCAGCAGCTCGGAGGGTCAGCGGGGGAATTCACCCCTCCACTTT
cdr3_aa: CASSSEGQRGNSPLHF
v_call: TRBV5-1
j_call: TRBJ1-6
clone_size: -
d_call: -

cdr3_nt: TGTGCCAGCAGCTCCAGGGGAAGTAATTCACCCCTCCACTTT
cdr3_aa: CASSSRGSNSPLHF
v_call: TRBV7-2
j_call: TRBJ1-6
clone_size: -
d_call: -

cdr3_nt: TGTGCCAGCAGCTTGAACCTAGCGGGAGTATACAATGAGCAGTTCTTC
cdr3_aa: CASSLNLAGVYNEQFF
v_call: TRBV5-4
j_call: TRBJ2-1
clone_size: -
d_call: TRBD2

cdr3_nt: TGTGCCAGCAGCTTAGGGGCTAGTAACACTGAAGCTTTCTTT
cdr3_aa: CASSLGASNTEAFF
v_call: TRBV7-3
j_call: TRBJ1-1
clone_size: -
d_call: -

cdr3_nt: TGTGCCAGCAGCTTAGATGCGGGGGGGCGATACAATGAGCAGTTCTTC
cdr3_aa: CASSLDAGGRYNEQFF
v_call: TRBV7-9
j_call: TRBJ2-1
clone_size: -
d_call: TRBD2

cdr3_nt: TGTGCCTGGAGTCTAGGGACAGGGGGCAATCAGCCCCAGCATTTT
cdr3_aa: CAWSLGTGGNQPQHF
v_call: TRBV30
j_call: TRBJ1-5
clone_size: -
d_call: TRBD1

cdr3_nt: TGTGCCGCGGGACAGGGCGATCAGCCCCAGCATTTT
cdr3_aa: CAAGQGDQPQHF
v_call: TRBV6-6
j_call: TRBJ1-5
clone_size: -
d_call: TRBD1

cdr3_nt: TGCGCCAGCAGCCCCTCGGGCGGGAGTATAGACGAGCAGTACTTC
cdr3_aa: CASSPSGGSIDEQYF
v_call: TRBV4-1
j_call: TRBJ2-7
clone_size: -
d_call: TRBD2

cdr3_nt: TGTGCCAGCAGCGCTAATCGGGGTGAGCAGTTCTTC
cdr3_aa: CASSANRGEQFF
v_call: TRBV9
j_call: TRBJ2-1
clone_size: -
d_call: -

cdr3_nt: TGCGCCAGCAGCCAAGATCCTAGCGGGGGGGCCCGGCCAGATACGCAGTATTTT
cdr3_aa: CASSQDPSGGARPDTQYF
v_call: TRBV4-1
j_call: TRBJ2-3
clone_size: -
d_call: TRBD2

cdr3_nt: TGTGCCAGCAGCTTAGATCATAACATCAGAGCGCAAGAGACCCAGTACTTC
cdr3_aa: CASSLDHNIRAQETQYF
v_call: TRBV11-2
j_call: TRBJ2-5
clone_size: -
d_call: -

cdr3_nt: TGCAGCGTTGCGGGACAGGGATACAATGAGCAGTTCTTC
cdr3_aa: CSVAGQGYNEQFF
v_call: TRBV29-1
j_call: TRBJ2-1
clone_size: -
d_call: TRBD1

cdr3_nt: TGTGCCACCAGCGGGAACTCCTACAATGAGCAGTTCTTC
cdr3_aa: CATSGNSYNEQFF
v_call: TRBV24-1
j_call: TRBJ2-1
clone_size: -
d_call: -

cdr3_nt: TGTGCCAGCAGTCGCGAGACAGGGGGGAACACTGAAGCTTTCTTT
cdr3_aa: CASSRETGGNTEAFF
v_call: TRBV6-4
j_call: TRBJ1-1
clone_size: -
d_call: TRBD1

cdr3_nt: TGTGCTAGTGTCCCTTGGAGCGGGGGGACCTACAATGAGCAGTTCTTC
cdr3_aa: CASVPWSGGTYNEQFF
v_call: TRBV12-5
j_call: TRBJ2-1
clone_size: -
d_call: TRBD2

cdr3_nt: TGTGCCAGCAGTGAAGTGGGAGGGAACAATCAGCCCCAGCATTTT
cdr3_aa: CASSEVGGNNQPQHF
v_call: TRBV2
j_call: TRBJ1-5
clone_size: -
d_call: -

cdr3_nt: TGTGCCTGGAGTCCTCCGGCTAGCGGATCCTACGAGCAGTACTTC
cdr3_aa: CAWSPPASGSYEQYF
v_call: TRBV30
j_call: TRBJ2-7
clone_size: few
d_call: TRBD2

cdr3_nt: TGTGCCAGTAGTAAAGACAGGGGGCGTTCGATTTTCACTGAAGCTTTCTTT
cdr3_aa: CASSKDRGRSIFTEAFF
v_call: TRBV19
j_call: TRBJ1-1
clone_size: -
d_call: TRBD1

cdr3_nt: TGCGCCAGCAGCCAAGACAGCGGGCCCTACGAGCAGTACTTC
cdr3_aa: CASSQDSGPYEQYF
v_call: TRBV4-1
j_call: TRBJ2-7
clone_size: -
d_call: -

cdr3_nt: TGCAGCGTAGCTCTAGCGGTCGGCAACTACGAGCAGTACTTC
cdr3_aa: CSVALAVGNYEQYF
v_call: TRBV29-1
j_call: TRBJ2-7
clone_size: few
d_call: TRBD2

cdr3_nt: TGTGCCAGCCACAGGGGGCAGGAATATGAAGCTTTCTTT
cdr3_aa: CASHRGQEYEAFF
v_call: TRBV2
j_call: TRBJ1-1
clone_size: -
d_call: TRBD1

cdr3_nt: TGTGCCAGCAATAGCCGGACCAGGGCTAACTATGGCTACACCTTC
cdr3_aa: CASNSRTRANYGYTF
v_call: TRBV7-4
j_call: TRBJ1-2
clone_size: -
d_call: -

cdr3_nt: TGTGCCAGCAGTTCATATGCGACAACCGGAAACACCATATATTTT
cdr3_aa: CASSSYATTGNTIYF
v_call: TRBV27
j_call: TRBJ1-3
clone_size: -
d_call: -

cdr3_nt: TGTGCCAGCAGCTTGACTGTAGGTGAGCAGTTCTTC
cdr3_aa: CASSLTVGEQFF
v_call: TRBV7-9
j_call: TRBJ2-1
clone_size: -
d_call: -

cdr3_nt: TGTGCCAGCAGCTTGGCCGAGGACCGCGGGGGCCTCTACAATGAGCAGTTCTTC
cdr3_aa: CASSLAEDRGGLYNEQFF
v_call: TRBV5-4
j_call: TRBJ2-1
clone_size: -
d_call: -

cdr3_nt: TGTGCCAGCAGTGGTATAATTCCGGGACAGGGACCGGACACTGAAGCTTTCTTT
cdr3_aa: CASSGIIPGQGPDTEAFF
v_call: TRBV25-1
j_call: TRBJ1-1
clone_size: -
d_call: TRBD1

cdr3_nt: TGCGCCAGCAGCCAGTTACAGGGGGCGGGGGGCTACACCTTC
cdr3_aa: CASSQLQGAGGYTF
v_call: TRBV4-1
j_call: TRBJ1-2
clone_size: -
d_call: TRBD1

cdr3_nt: TGTGCCAGCAGGTCGACAGGGCTTCGAGAGACCCAGTACTTC
cdr3_aa: CASRSTGLRETQYF
v_call: TRBV7-9
j_call: TRBJ2-5
clone_size: -
d_call: TRBD1

cdr3_nt: TGTGCCAGCAGCATCGTGACAGGGATCTATTCACCCCTCCACTTT
cdr3_aa: CASSIVTGIYSPLHF
v_call: TRBV7-2
j_call: TRBJ1-6
clone_size: once
d_call: TRBD1

cdr3_nt: TGTGCCAGCAGCATCACAGGGGCTGAAGCTTTCTTT
cdr3_aa: CASSITGAEAFF
v_call: TRBV7-9
j_call: TRBJ1-1
clone_size: few
d_call: TRBD1

cdr3_nt: TGTGCCACCTCCCTAGCGGGTTACGAGCAGTTCTTC
cdr3_aa: CATSLAGYEQFF
v_call: TRBV28
j_call: TRBJ2-1
clone_size: -
d_call: TRBD2

cdr3_nt: TGTGCCAGCAGCTTAGGACTAGTCCGAACAGATACGCAGTATTTT
cdr3_aa: CASSLGLVRTDTQYF
v_call: TRBV11-2
j_call: TRBJ2-3
clone_size: -
d_call: -

cdr3_nt: TGTGCCAGCAGGCCGCAGGATGGGGGAAACACCATATATTTT
cdr3_aa: CASRPQDGGNTIYF
v_call: TRBV27
j_call: TRBJ1-3
clone_size: -
d_call: -

cdr3_nt: TGCAGTGCTAGTGGTAGCGGAGGAGAGACCCAGTACTTC
cdr3_aa: CSASGSGGETQYF
v_call: TRBV20-1
j_call: TRBJ2-5
clone_size: -
d_call: -

cdr3_nt: TGTGCCATCAGGGGACAGGGATCACCCCTCCACTTT
cdr3_aa: CAIRGQGSPLHF
v_call: TRBV10-3
j_call: TRBJ1-6
clone_size: -
d_call: TRBD1

cdr3_nt: TGTGCCAGCAGCCCCTGGGGCGAAAAAGAGACCCAGTACTTC
cdr3_aa: CASSPWGEKETQYF
v_call: TRBV14
j_call: TRBJ2-5
clone_size: -
d_call: -

cdr3_nt: TGTGCCAGCAGCTTGCTCCGACAGGGGCACGGCTACACCTTC
cdr3_aa: CASSLLRQGHGYTF
v_call: TRBV5-5
j_call: TRBJ1-2
clone_size: -
d_call: TRBD1

cdr3_nt: TGTGCCGGCGCCCGGGACAGCGGTGCAACTAATGAAAAACTGTTTTTT
cdr3_aa: CAGARDSGATNEKLFF
v_call: TRBV2
j_call: TRBJ1-4
clone_size: few
d_call: TRBD1

cdr3_nt: TGTGCCAGCAGTTTAAGTGGGACAGGGGACACTGAAGCTTTCTTT
cdr3_aa: CASSLSGTGDTEAFF
v_call: TRBV27
j_call: TRBJ1-1
clone_size: -
d_call: TRBD1